Given below is one TCR beta chain in context. A second roughly 6 to 12 cycle PCR used barcoded and J-beta primers. MiXCR, applied by TCRdb to the 5' RACE reads, yields one record per CDR3 protein. The sample includes about 620,000 distinct CDR3 sequences, around 20% seen only once; the top ten take roughly 3.9%. The source of the sample is a study of blood T cells in healthy people across ages. CDR1 and CDR2 (germline): WSHSY, SAAADI. This CDR3 contains 16 residues. J lost 6 bases, V lost 3 bases, and 6 bases had no gene match. This TCR derives from a man aged 65 to 79 in good health. The chain has TRBV10-2 and TRBJ2-2; 11 nucleotides agree with TRBD2. The sample comprised blood. The CDR3 spells CASSDSGRAGAGELFF. The CDR3 coding sequence is TGCGCCAGCAGTGATAGCGGGAGGGCCGGGGCCGGGGAGCTGTTTTTT.